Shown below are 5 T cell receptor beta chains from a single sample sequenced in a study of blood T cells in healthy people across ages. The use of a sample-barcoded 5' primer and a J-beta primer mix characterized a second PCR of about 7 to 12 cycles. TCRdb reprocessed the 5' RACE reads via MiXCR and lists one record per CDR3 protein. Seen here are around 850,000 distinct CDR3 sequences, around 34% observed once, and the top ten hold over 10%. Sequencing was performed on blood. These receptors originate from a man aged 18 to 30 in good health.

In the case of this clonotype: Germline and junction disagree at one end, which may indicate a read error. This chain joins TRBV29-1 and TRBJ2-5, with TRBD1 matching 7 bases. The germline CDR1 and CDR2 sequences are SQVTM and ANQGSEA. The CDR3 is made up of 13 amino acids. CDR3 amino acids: CSVETGWQETRYF. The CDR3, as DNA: TGCAGCGTTGAGACAGGGTGGCAAGAGACCCGGTACTTC.

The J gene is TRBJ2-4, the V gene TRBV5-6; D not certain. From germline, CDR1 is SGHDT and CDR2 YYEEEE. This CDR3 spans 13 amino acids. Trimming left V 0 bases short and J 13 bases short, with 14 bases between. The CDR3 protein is CASSLGDSYGQYF. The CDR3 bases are TGTGCCAGCAGCTTGGGGGATTCCTACGGGCAGTACTTC.

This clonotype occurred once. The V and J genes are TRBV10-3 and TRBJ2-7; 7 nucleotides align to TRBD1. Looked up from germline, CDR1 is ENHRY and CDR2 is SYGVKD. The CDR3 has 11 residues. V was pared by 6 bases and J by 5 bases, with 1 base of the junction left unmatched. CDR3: CAISDRDEQYF. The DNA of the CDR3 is TGTGCCATCAGCGACAGGGACGAGCAGTACTTC.

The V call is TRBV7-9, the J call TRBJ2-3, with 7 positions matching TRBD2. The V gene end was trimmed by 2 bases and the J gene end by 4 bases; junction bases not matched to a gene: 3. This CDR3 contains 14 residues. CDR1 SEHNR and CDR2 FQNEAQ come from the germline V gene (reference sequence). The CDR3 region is CASSLSGDPDTQYF. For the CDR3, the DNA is TGTGCCAGCAGCTTAAGCGGGGATCCAGATACGCAGTATTTT.

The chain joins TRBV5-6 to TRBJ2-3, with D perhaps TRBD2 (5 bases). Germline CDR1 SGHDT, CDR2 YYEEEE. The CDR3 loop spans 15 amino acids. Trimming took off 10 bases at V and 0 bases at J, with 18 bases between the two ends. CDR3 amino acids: CAWRPGRGSTDTQYF. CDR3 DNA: TGTGCCTGGAGGCCAGGTAGAGGTAGCACAGATACGCAGTATTTT.